Presented here are 13 T cell receptor beta chains from one specimen sequenced in a study of T-cell reconstitution after alpha-beta-depleted transplantation in children. For TCRbeta, the library was prepared with unique molecular identifiers. TCRdb called the PCR reads again in MiXCR, with one record for every CDR3 protein. The repertoire holds approximately 500,000 distinct CDR3 sequences, with 8% to 11% as singletons. This material consisted of PBMCs, taken before TCRalphabeta/CD19-depleted stem cell transplant. These receptors were collected from a child aged 2 to 10 with inherited bone marrow failure, due to receive a stem cell transplant.

The chain carries TRBV2 and TRBJ2-3; TRBD2 aligns across 10 bases. Unmatched junction bases numbered 10, after V lost 4 bases and J lost 6 bases. This CDR3 region has 16 residues. Per the germline V gene, CDR1 is SNHLY and CDR2 is FYNNEI. CDR3 DNA: TGTGCCAGCAGTGTAGGAGCGGGAGGGCCATTGGATACGCAGTATTTT. It is translated as CASSVGAGGPLDTQYF.

In this sample, this clonotype turned up many times. The V and J genes are TRBV5-5 and TRBJ2-5; a possible D gene is TRBD1 (5 bases). The CDR3 runs 13 residues. The V gene lost 0 bases and the J gene lost 5 bases, with 8 bases spanning the gap. Germline CDR1 and CDR2: SGHKS and YYEKEE (reference sequence). CDR3 nucleotides: TGTGCCAGCAGCTTGGCAGGGATGGAGACCCAGTACTTC. This codes for CASSLAGMETQYF.

There are many counts of this clonotype. The chain recombines TRBV5-1 with TRBJ2-3, with 12 bases identical to TRBD2. The length of the CDR3 is 14 residues. V lost 6 bases, J lost 5 bases, and 4 bases stayed unmatched. Germline V gives CDR1 SGHRS, CDR2 YFSETQ. This chain's CDR3 is CASTLAGGLDTQYF. CDR3 DNA sequence: TGCGCCAGCACACTAGCGGGAGGACTAGATACGCAGTATTTT. Supplemented by reference TRBV5-1 and TRBJ2-3, the full variable domain reads KAGVTQTPRYLIKTRGQQVTLSCSPISGHRSVSWYQQTPGQGLQFLFEYFSETQRNKGNFPGRFSGRQFSNSRSEMNVSTLELGDSALYLCASTLAGGLDTQYFGPGTRLTVL.

The sample holds a few counts of this clonotype. This chain uses TRBV24-1 with TRBJ2-7; 7 nucleotides align to TRBD2. This CDR3 is built from 13 residues. The V segment lost 0 bases and the J segment 6 bases; nucleotides outside the gene matches: 1. Germline values: CDR1 KGHDR, CDR2 SFDVKD. As DNA, the CDR3 is TGTGCCACCAGTGATTTGTGGGGGGGCGAGCAGTACTTC. Translation gives CATSDLWGGEQYF.

This chain uses TRBV20-1 with TRBJ2-1; D is perhaps TRBD2 (5 bases). Trimming shortened V by 0 bases and J by 6 bases, and 24 bases separated the two germline ends. Germline V gives CDR1 DFQATT, CDR2 SNEGSKA (reference sequence). The CDR3 runs to 18 residues. DNA for the CDR3: TGCAGTGCTAGAGATACTCTCGAGTGGTTTAATGAGGGCAATGAGCAGTTCTTC. This codes for CSARDTLEWFNEGNEQFF.

This clonotype was counted at least ten times. The chain couples TRBV7-6 to TRBJ2-3; possible D gene TRBD2, 6 bases. CDR1 and CDR2 from the germline V gene are SGHVS and FNYEAQ. The CDR3 covers 14 residues. With 5 bases removed from V and 0 bases from J, the gap between germline ends came to 9 bases. For the CDR3, the DNA is TGTGCCAGCAGCCCCGGGACTAGCACAGATACGCAGTATTTT. As protein: CASSPGTSTDTQYF.

The V and J genes are TRBV12-3 or TRBV12-4 and TRBJ1-2; the D gene is possibly TRBD1 (5 bases). Trimming removed 5 bases at V and 4 bases at J, with 14 bases between. The CDR3 has 14 amino acids. CDR3 nucleotide sequence: TGTGCCAGCAGTGACACCGGGACCGGCTATGGCTACACCTTC. This translates into CASSDTGTGYGYTF.

In the case of this clonotype: This may come from a read error, since a much larger clone is one base off. The CDR3 nucleotides read TGTGCCAGCAGCCCACTCAGCGCTGCTAGCACATATACGCAGTATTTT. It yields the protein CASSPLSAASTYTQYF. This chain joins TRBV11-2 and TRBJ2-3, with a possible D match to TRBD2 (5 bases). This CDR3 contains 16 residues. Germline CDR1 and CDR2: SGHAT and FQNNGV.

Comments on this clonotype: With a much larger clone just one base away, this may be a read error. The chain is built from TRBV28 and TRBJ2-5; tentative D call: TRBD2 (5 bases). V was trimmed by 6 bases and J by 3 bases, leaving 20 bases between them. CDR3 size: 16 residues. The germline V gene has CDR1 MDHEN and CDR2 SYDVKM. CDR3 residues: CASSFSPGWGEETQYF. The CDR3 DNA reads as TGTGCCAGCAGCTTTTCCCCGGGATGGGGTGAAGAGACCCAGTACTTC.

The table lists this clonotype with a few counts. V usage is TRBV20-1 and J usage is TRBJ1-2, with TRBD1 identical over 7 bases. The CDR3 runs 14 residues. CDR1 is DFQATT, CDR2 SNEGSKA, per germline (reference sequence). Losses at the gene ends were 1 base for V and 8 bases for J; bases not matched to a gene: 10. DNA for the CDR3: TGCAGTGCTAGAGGGGGACAGCCAATCCTGGGCTACACCTTC. Its protein product is CSARGGQPILGYTF.

A few counts support this clonotype. V and J are TRBV18 and TRBJ2-7; TRBD2 is a possible D gene (5 bases). V was trimmed by 0 bases and J by 2 bases, leaving 8 bases between them. Germline V gives CDR1 KGHSH, CDR2 LQKENI. CDR3 length: 14 residues. CDR3 region: CASSPPSGAYEQYF. The CDR3 DNA reads TGTGCCAGCTCACCACCCAGCGGAGCCTACGAGCAGTACTTC.

This clonotype was recorded at least ten times. The chain uses TRBV10-2 and TRBJ2-3, with D unresolved. Trimming took 11 bases from V and 9 from J, leaving 9 bases between them. The CDR3 contains 9 residues. CDR1 is WSHSY and CDR2 is SAAADI in the germline V gene. The CDR3 DNA is TGCGCCTCCGGGCCGACGCAGTATTTT. Its protein product is CASGPTQYF.

This chain joins TRBV24-1 and TRBJ2-3; D is undetermined. The CDR3 sequence is 12 residues long. Between the trimmed V and J ends, which lost 1 base and 6 bases, there was a span of 4 bases. Germline lookup yields CDR1 KGHDR and CDR2 SFDVKD. Written as DNA, the CDR3 is TGTGCCACCAGTGATTTTGCGGATACGCAGTATTTT. Translated, it gives CATSDFADTQYF.